Listed below are T cell receptor beta chains from one sample, sequenced in a study of cytomegalovirus exposure and HLA in healthy donors. Sequencing used immunoSEQ multiplex PCR; TCRdb keeps in-frame clones, though not all of them. The profile shows about 120,000 clones, 70% to 75% of them singletons. The sequencing sample was made of PBMCs. Every receptor here comes from a male donor in good health and CMV-seronegative. The CDR3 runs from the conserved cysteine through the conserved F or W. The D gene is left open where the match is weak. Size is omitted from some rows. Given values are once, few, many or a class for expanded clones.

size,V,J,D,CDR3,DNA
-,TRBV10-3,TRBJ2-1,-,CAISESPLKGAWEQFF,TGTGCCATCAGTGAGTCGCCCCTGAAAGGGGCTTGGGAGCAGTTCTTC
-,TRBV9,TRBJ2-7,TRBD2,CASSVGTSGPYEQYF,TGTGCCAGCAGCGTTGGGACTAGCGGGCCATACGAGCAGTACTTC
-,TRBV2,TRBJ2-5,TRBD2,CASSGLAGGLETQYF,TGTGCCAGCAGTGGACTAGCGGGAGGCTTGGAGACCCAGTACTTC
few,TRBV5-6,TRBJ1-2,TRBD1,CASSDRGGSRGGYTF,TGTGCCAGCAGCGATCGGGGGGGCTCCAGGGGGGGCTACACCTTC
-,TRBV29-1,TRBJ2-3,-,CSVGNGAGGTDTQYF,TGCAGCGTGGGGAACGGGGCAGGGGGCACAGATACGCAGTATTTT
once,TRBV6-5,TRBJ2-4,TRBD2,CASRASGGAGNIQYF,TGTGCCAGCAGGGCGAGCGGGGGGGCAGGAAACATTCAGTACTTC
-,TRBV29-1,TRBJ2-2,-,CSVEGGTERAGELFF,TGCAGCGTTGAAGGCGGGACAGAGAGGGCCGGGGAGCTGTTTTTT
-,TRBV30,TRBJ1-6,-,CAWSPTAGAPLHF,TGTGCCTGGAGTCCAACGGCCGGGGCACCCCTCCACTTT
-,TRBV28,TRBJ2-5,-,CASSLLRDERVGTSLRTQYF,TGTGCCAGCAGTTTACTACGAGATGAGAGAGTCGGGACAAGCCTTCGAACCCAGTACTTC
-,TRBV4-3,TRBJ2-3,TRBD1,CASRQGALALADTQYF,TGCGCCAGCAGACAGGGGGCTCTGGCGTTGGCAGATACGCAGTATTTT
-,TRBV28,TRBJ2-2,TRBD1,CASTHRGRTNTGELFF,TGTGCCAGCACGCACAGGGGACGGACGAACACCGGGGAGCTGTTTTTT
once,TRBV18,TRBJ2-5,-,CASSRWRETQYF,TGTGCCAGCTCACGCTGGCGGGAGACCCAGTACTTC
-,TRBV5-6,TRBJ2-3,TRBD2,CASSVVWGGGGTDTQYF,TGTGCCAGCAGTGTGGTATGGGGCGGGGGGGGTACAGATACGCAGTATTTT
once,TRBV9,TRBJ2-7,-,CASSVGNGAYEQYF,TGTGCCAGCAGCGTAGGCAACGGAGCCTACGAGCAGTACTTC
-,TRBV16,TRBJ1-6,TRBD1,CASSQSRDRNSPLHF,TGTGCCAGCAGCCAATCGAGGGACAGGAATTCACCCCTCCACTTT
-,TRBV2,TRBJ1-2,-,CASITGLTF,TGTGCCAGCATTACGGGACTCACCTTC
-,TRBV7-3,TRBJ2-1,TRBD1,CASSLTSGQYYEQFF,TGTGCCAGCAGCTTAACGTCGGGACAGTACTATGAGCAGTTCTTC
-,TRBV5-1,TRBJ2-5,-,CASSDHGGLETQYF,TGCGCCAGCAGCGACCACGGGGGGCTGGAGACCCAGTACTTC
-,TRBV5-5,TRBJ2-5,TRBD1,CASSLRDREQETQYF,TGTGCCAGCAGCTTGCGGGACAGGGAGCAAGAGACCCAGTACTTC
-,TRBV7-9,TRBJ1-5,TRBD1,CASSSDSFTGGNQPQHF,TGTGCCAGCAGCTCGGACAGTTTCACAGGGGGCAATCAGCCCCAGCATTTT
-,TRBV7-2,TRBJ2-3,TRBD2,CASSPGTSGGMYTDTQYF,TGTGCCAGCAGCCCAGGGACTAGCGGGGGGATGTATACAGATACGCAGTATTTT
-,TRBV11-2,TRBJ2-2,-,CASSLDPGTGELFF,TGTGCCAGCAGCTTAGATCCCGGCACCGGGGAGCTGTTTTTT
few,TRBV6-5,TRBJ2-2,TRBD2,CASSYSTSGSTGELFF,TGTGCCAGCAGTTACTCGACTAGCGGGAGCACCGGGGAGCTGTTTTTT
-,TRBV30,TRBJ1-1,-,CACTTLGYTEAFF,TGTGCCTGCACTACACTCGGATACACTGAAGCTTTCTTT
-,TRBV28,TRBJ1-2,TRBD1,CASGLEGGPYGYTF,TGTGCCAGCGGACTGGAAGGGGGCCCCTATGGCTACACCTTC
-,TRBV7-9,TRBJ1-1,-,CASRPDWSDTEAFF,TGTGCCAGCAGGCCCGATTGGAGCGACACTGAAGCTTTCTTT
once,TRBV2,TRBJ1-2,-,CASTQVISNYGYTF,TGTGCCAGCACACAGGTTATTTCTAACTATGGCTACACCTTC
-,TRBV7-3,TRBJ2-7,TRBD1,CASSISGTGVYEQYF,TGTGCCAGCAGCATTTCCGGGACAGGAGTCTACGAGCAGTACTTC
-,TRBV9,TRBJ2-7,TRBD1,CASSVGTGRTNEQYF,TGTGCCAGCAGCGTCGGGACAGGGAGGACGAACGAGCAGTACTTC
once,TRBV12-1,TRBJ2-4,-,CATDRAKNIQYF,TGTGCCACCGACAGAGCCAAAAACATTCAGTACTTC
-,TRBV27,TRBJ2-5,TRBD1,CASSPNLRGQGRETQYF,TGTGCCAGCAGTCCAAATCTAAGGGGACAGGGGAGGGAGACCCAGTACTTC
-,TRBV6-1,TRBJ2-1,-,CASKASSYNEQFF,TGTGCCAGCAAAGCGAGCTCCTACAATGAGCAGTTCTTC
-,TRBV21-1,TRBJ1-1,-,CASSHWRGGGIMNTEAFF,TGTGCCAGCAGCCATTGGAGAGGAGGTGGAATCATGAACACTGAAGCTTTCTTT
-,TRBV4-1,TRBJ2-2,TRBD2,CASSTRLAGDRGGAGELFF,TGCGCCAGCAGCACCCGACTAGCGGGAGACCGGGGCGGGGCCGGGGAGCTGTTTTTT
-,TRBV28,TRBJ1-4,-,CASSFGVGANEKLFF,TGTGCCAGCAGTTTTGGGGTAGGGGCTAATGAAAAACTGTTTTTT
-,TRBV11-3,TRBJ2-3,TRBD2,CASSFGGTLNTDTQYF,TGTGCCAGCAGCTTCGGGGGGACTCTGAACACAGATACGCAGTATTTT
few,TRBV4-2,TRBJ1-5,TRBD1,CASSPTGTGGPHGNQPQHF,TGTGCCAGCAGCCCTACCGGGACAGGGGGGCCTCATGGCAATCAGCCCCAGCATTTT
-,TRBV5-1,TRBJ1-2,-,CASSLGSASRSYGYTF,TGCGCCAGCAGCTTGGGTTCCGCGTCCCGGAGCTATGGCTACACCTTC
-,TRBV28,TRBJ1-1,-,CASSLRGKGNTEAFF,TGTGCCAGCAGTCTAAGGGGAAAAGGGAACACTGAAGCTTTCTTT
-,TRBV28,TRBJ2-7,TRBD1,CASSFGTVWVTYEQYF,TGTGCCAGCAGTTTCGGGACAGTTTGGGTCACCTACGAGCAGTACTTC
-,TRBV4-1,TRBJ1-2,-,CASSQGFDGRDYGYTF,TGCGCCAGCAGCCAAGGGTTCGACGGGAGAGACTATGGCTACACCTTC
-,TRBV9,TRBJ2-3,TRBD2,CASSVEGRGGIDTQYF,TGTGCCAGCAGCGTAGAGGGGAGGGGAGGGATAGATACGCAGTATTTT
-,TRBV27,TRBJ2-1,-,CASSIAGGDEQFF,TGTGCCAGCAGTATAGCCGGAGGAGACGAGCAGTTCTTC
-,TRBV6-1,TRBJ2-3,TRBD2,CASSGGTSGGGSGDTQYF,TGTGCCAGCAGTGGAGGAACTAGCGGGGGGGGTTCAGGAGATACGCAGTATTTT
once,TRBV27,TRBJ2-3,-,CASSLGGGKDTQYF,TGTGCCAGCAGTTTGGGAGGGGGTAAGGATACGCAGTATTTT
-,TRBV4-1,TRBJ2-3,-,CASSQERAEDTQYF,TGCGCCAGCAGCCAAGAAAGAGCCGAAGATACGCAGTATTTT
few,TRBV10-3,TRBJ1-3,-,CAISAGVGNTIYF,TGTGCCATCAGCGCCGGAGTGGGAAACACCATATATTTT
-,TRBV5-4,TRBJ2-3,-,CASSLVPLGGTDTQYF,TGTGCCAGCAGCTTGGTGCCCCTTGGAGGCACAGATACGCAGTATTTT
-,TRBV5-6,TRBJ1-1,-,CASSFSPSGGAAFF,TGTGCCAGCAGCTTTAGCCCTTCCGGGGGGGCCGCTTTCTTT
once,TRBV28,TRBJ2-7,TRBD1,CASSFTGTGSYEQYF,TGTGCCAGCAGTTTTACCGGGACAGGGTCGTACGAGCAGTACTTC
few,TRBV14,TRBJ2-1,-,CASSPRVSSYNEQFF,TGTGCCAGCAGCCCTCGTGTTTCTAGCTACAATGAGCAGTTCTTC
-,TRBV27,TRBJ2-7,TRBD1,CASSRDRGSSYEQYF,TGTGCCAGCAGCCGGGACAGGGGGAGCTCCTACGAGCAGTACTTC
-,TRBV7-2,TRBJ2-3,TRBD2,CASSLSFSGGDTQYF,TGTGCCAGCAGCTTAAGTTTTAGCGGGGGGGATACGCAGTATTTT
-,TRBV5-5,TRBJ1-1,-,CASSLQMNTEAFF,TGTGCCAGCAGCTTACAAATGAACACTGAAGCTTTCTTT
-,TRBV6-5,TRBJ1-2,-,CASSPRGSSDGYTF,TGTGCCAGCAGTCCACGCGGGAGCTCAGACGGCTACACCTTC
once,TRBV7-3,TRBJ1-1,-,CASSSGQNTEAFF,TGTGCCAGCAGCTCCGGACAGAACACTGAAGCTTTCTTT
-,TRBV6-1,TRBJ2-7,TRBD1,CASSAPGTGSYEQYF,TGTGCCAGCAGTGCCCCCGGGACAGGCTCCTACGAGCAGTACTTC